The rows below give T cell receptor beta chains drawn from one sample of a study of T cell responses to AZD1222 COVID-19 vaccine. The repertoire was sequenced with immunoSEQ multiplex PCR; TCRdb's copy has only in-frame clones and lacks some. The sample includes roughly 150,000 clones, around 90% seen only once; the top ten take 5% to 6.5%. Material: peripheral blood, obtained 28 days after the second AZD1222 dose. The receptors were gathered from an adult who received the AZD1222 COVID-19 vaccine. Both conserved end residues are part of each CDR3. A D gene is named only where the DNA matches it firmly. Rows give clone size only sometimes, using once, few, many, or a class for an expanded clone.

size,D,V,CDR3
NA,NA,TRBV3-1/TRBV3-2,CASSQGRGSRPQHF
NA,NA,TRBV9,CASSAGGPNSPLHF
NA,NA,TRBV10-3,CAISDPRDNEQFF
NA,NA,TRBV3-1/TRBV3-2,CASSQEVGGGANVLTF
NA,NA,TRBV6-5,CASSYRQGRNSPLHF
NA,NA,TRBV11-2,CASTILGRGAGNTIYF
NA,NA,TRBV12-3/TRBV12-4,CASSVDKSYEQYF
NA,NA,TRBV14,CASSPLTGSGANVLTF
NA,NA,TRBV4-1,CASSHRYNEQFF
NA,TRBD1,TRBV2,CASSVTGAHSYTF
NA,NA,TRBV27,CASSLAVSTEAFF
NA,NA,TRBV27,CASSQQRVVYNSPLHF
NA,TRBD1,TRBV27,CASRGQVATEQYF
NA,NA,TRBV19,CASSTIPQGTTDTQYF
NA,NA,TRBV15,CATSRDSVRNQPQHF
NA,NA,TRBV7-9,CASRPVTSLLTTNEKLFF
NA,TRBD1,TRBV29-1,CSVDRSGQGVNYGYTF
NA,TRBD2,TRBV4-1,CASSQASGEGYEQYF
NA,NA,TRBV7-8,CASSTQGRASTEAFF
NA,TRBD2,TRBV4-2,CASSQTSGGNTDTQYF
NA,NA,TRBV7-9,CASSLNTMNTEAFF
NA,TRBD2,TRBV5-3,CARSRVAGGLYNEQFF
NA,TRBD1,TRBV7-2,CASSLGQGESYGYTF
NA,NA,TRBV14,CASSQEGSSTGYEQFF
NA,NA,TRBV3-1/TRBV3-2,CASSQEGGGSPLHF
NA,NA,TRBV11-2,CASSLGTGSETQYF
NA,TRBD2,TRBV28,CASKGSGLGEQYF
NA,NA,TRBV6-5,CASREPGRGYTEAFF
NA,NA,TRBV7-2,CASSARFWRGSSYEQYF
NA,NA,TRBV11-1,CASSPGEHTEAFF
few,TRBD2,TRBV5-1,CASSLSSGNSYEQYF
few,NA,TRBV7-2,CASSLSDSPNTEAFF
once,TRBD1,TRBV20-1,CSASLQGSGYTF
NA,TRBD1,TRBV7-6,CASSLGTGFTAGYTF
NA,NA,TRBV28,CASSSSQGIDYGYTF
NA,NA,TRBV2,CASSGTKGGELFF
NA,TRBD1,TRBV6-5,CASSYGQGFHNEQFF
NA,TRBD1,TRBV15,CATSRVGYTGTGRTQPQHF
NA,NA,TRBV9,CASSPNWGDTQYF
NA,NA,TRBV13,CASGIRGNIYEQYF
NA,TRBD1,TRBV28,CASSSWTGLTSNEKLFF
few,TRBD1,TRBV6-5,CASTINRGPGYGYTF
NA,NA,TRBV9,CASSSGTATYEQYF
NA,NA,TRBV5-1,CASSLGVGSRNEKLFF
NA,NA,TRBV6-6,CASSSRDTQYF
NA,NA,TRBV19,CASSRGEAQPQHF
NA,TRBD2,TRBV5-4,CASSLTPWTSGRSGELFF
NA,NA,TRBV9,CASSVGDNEKLFF
NA,NA,TRBV18,CASSPGAATSGNTIYF
NA,NA,TRBV30,CAWRLSTPGDTGELFF
NA,NA,TRBV19,CASSIRMASTNTYNSPLHF
NA,NA,TRBV28,CASSYPRENQPQHF